This T cell receptor beta chain was found in a study of blood T cell repertoires in COVID-19. Across the study: Both acute and convalescent COVID-19 samples were obtained from the United States, Italy and Spain.

This CDR3 is built from 16 residues. Per germline, CDR1 SGDLS and CDR2 YYNGEE. V dropped 0 bases and J dropped 4; count of bases not matched to a gene: 3. The data were produced by immunoSEQ multiplex PCR, yet TCRdb's version contains in-frame clones alone and is incomplete. Of about 250,000 clones listed, more than 75% are singletons. The chain employs TRBV9 and TRBJ2-1, with 11 bases identical to TRBD1. This clonotype was sampled from a man aged 40-55 years who had recovered from COVID-19. The sequenced sample consisted of PBMCs or T cells enriched from blood (not recorded which). CDR3 amino acids: CASSVAGTGGYNEQFF. CDR3 nucleotides: TGTGCCAGCAGCGTAGCCGGGACAGGGGGTTACAATGAGCAGTTCTTC.